Listed here are 28 T cell receptor beta chains from one sample, sequenced in a study of T cells in Graves' hyperthyroidism and ophthalmopathy. Researchers amplified the TCR beta CDR3 regions from RNA transcripts. First-round RT-PCR with HTBI primers amplified the TCR CDR3 region. TCRdb processed the multiplex PCR reads anew with MiXCR; each CDR3 protein has one entry. Among nearly 750,000 distinct CDR3 sequences listed, about a third were seen once. Sequenced material: blood. The receptor source for this set is a woman aged 40 to 50 with Graves' hyperthyroidism.

This clonotype was seen repeatedly, ten times or more. For the CDR3, the DNA is TGTGCCAGCAGCCTAACAGGGGTCGAAAAACTGTTTTTT. As protein: CASSLTGVEKLFF. This chain links TRBV7-9 with TRBJ1-4; TRBD1 matches 7 bases. The CDR3 spans 13 residues. Trimming cost V 5 bases and J 8 bases; bases outside gene matches: 5. The germline V gene has CDR1 SEHNR and CDR2 FQNEAQ (reference sequence). The variable domain in full, with the rest retrieved from reference TRBV7-9 and TRBJ1-4, is DTGVSQNPRHKITKRGQNVTFRCDPISEHNRLYWYRQTLGQGPEFLTYFQNEAQLEKSRLLSDRFSAERPKGSFSTLEIQRTEQGDSAMYLCASSLTGVEKLFFGSGTQLSVL.

As for this clonotype: One end of the junction does not line up with germline, which may come from a read error. The V gene is TRBV7-9, the J gene TRBJ2-7; D is possibly TRBD1 or TRBD2 (5 bases each). Per germline, CDR1 SEHNR and CDR2 FQNEAQ (reference sequence). The CDR3 covers 15 residues. The CDR3 reads CASSQGPKEGYEQYF. CDR3 sequence (DNA): TGCGCCAGCAGCCAGGGACCTAAAGAAGGCTACGAGCAGTACTTC.

In this sample, this clonotype turned up a few times. Mismatch with germline at one junction end may stem from a read error. V usage is TRBV7-9 and J usage is TRBJ2-7; 9 nucleotides match TRBD1. The CDR3 totals 15 residues. Germline V lookup: CDR1 SEHNR, CDR2 FQNEAQ (reference sequence). CDR3 in DNA: TGCGCCAGCAGCCAGGGGACAGGGTATTCCTACGAGCAGTACTTC. Protein: CASSQGTGYSYEQYF. The full variable domain, completed using reference TRBV7-9 and TRBJ2-7, is DTGVSQNPRHKITKRGQNVTFRCDPISEHNRLYWYRQTLGQGPEFLTYFQNEAQLEKSRLLSDRFSAERPKGSFSTLEIQRTEQGDSAMYLCASSQGTGYSYEQYFGPGTRLTVT.

This chain joins TRBV2 and TRBJ1-2, with D possibly being TRBD1 (5 bases). The CDR3 spans 15 residues. Germline assignment: CDR1 SNHLY and CDR2 FYNNEI. Deletions cut 2 bases from V and 6 bases from J, with 16 bases between. The CDR3 DNA reads as TGTGCCAGCAGTGAATACTTTAGACAGCTCGATGGCTACACCTTC. Amino acids: CASSEYFRQLDGYTF.

This clonotype is a singleton in its sample. A much larger clone is a single base away; this may be a read error. No conserved phenylalanine or tryptophan ends this CDR3, so it is likely a read error. The gene calls are TRBV12-3 or TRBV12-4 and TRBJ1-3, with D maybe TRBD1 (5 bases). There are 16 residues in the CDR3. V lost 3 bases to trimming and J lost 1 base, with 13 bases between them. For the CDR3, the DNA is TGTGCCAGCAGTTTGGTGGATAGGACATCTGGAAACACCATATATTCT. Its protein product is CASSLVDRTSGNTIYS.

The rearrangement uses TRBV5-6 and TRBJ1-1, with D possibly being TRBD1 (5 bases). Trimming left V 0 bases short and J 1 base short, with 10 bases between. Germline values: CDR1 SGHDT, CDR2 YYEEEE. The CDR3 spans 15 residues. The CDR3 sequence: CASSLALGRNTEAFF. The CDR3 nucleotides read TGTGCCAGCAGCTTGGCCTTGGGGCGGAACACTGAAGCTTTCTTT. The variable domain in full, with the rest retrieved from reference TRBV5-6 and TRBJ1-1, is DAGVTQSPTHLIKTRGQQVTLRCSPKSGHDTVSWYQQALGQGPQFIFQYYEEEERQRGNFPDRFSGHQFPNYSSELNVNALLLGDSALYLCASSLALGRNTEAFFGQGTRLTVV.

The genes are TRBV7-9 and TRBJ2-5, with 9 bases lining up with TRBD2. Looked up from germline, CDR1 is SEHNR and CDR2 is FQNEAQ (reference sequence). Germline trimming cut 5 bases from V and 4 bases from J; bases unmatched to any gene: 8. This CDR3 contains 15 residues. CDR3 protein: CASSLYIAGVETQYF. In DNA, the CDR3 is TGTGCCAGCAGCCTTTACATAGCGGGGGTAGAGACCCAGTACTTC.

This rearrangement joins TRBV7-2 to TRBJ2-7, with D perhaps matching TRBD2 (5 bases). Between the trimmed V and J ends, which lost 1 base and 5 bases, there was a span of 18 bases. From germline, CDR1 is SGHTA and CDR2 FQGNSA. The CDR3 spans 16 residues. The CDR3 bases are TGTGCCAGCAGCTTAGTCCTGGGAAGGACTCCGAACGAGCAGTACTTC. Its protein is CASSLVLGRTPNEQYF.

This chain links TRBV11-1 with TRBJ1-6; perhaps TRBD1 as D (5 bases). V was trimmed by 3 bases and J by 8 bases, leaving 11 bases between them. The CDR3 has 14 amino acids. The germline V gene encodes CDR1 SGHAT and CDR2 FQDESV (reference sequence). CDR3 coding DNA: TGTGCCAGCAGCTTGCGGGGGACGGATTCACCCCTCCACTTT. Its translation is CASSLRGTDSPLHF.

Remarks on this clonotype: A read error is possible here, since a much larger clone lies one base away. The chain is built from TRBV5-1 and TRBJ2-5, with TRBD1 matching over 7 bases. The CDR3 runs 13 residues. Germline V gene sequence: CDR1 SGHRS, CDR2 YFSETQ. V lost 7 bases and J lost 7; bases outside the gene matches: 10. The CDR3 sequence is CASGTGQAGTQYF. CDR3 nucleotide sequence: TGCGCCAGCGGCACTGGACAGGCGGGGACCCAGTACTTC.

This clonotype was recorded at least ten times. The CDR3 nucleotides read TGTGCCAGCACCGAAGAACAGGCCAAGTATGGCTACACCTTC. Protein product: CASTEEQAKYGYTF. The chain is built from TRBV2 and TRBJ1-2; TRBD1 might be the D (5 bases). The CDR3 is 14 amino acids. Trimming pared 7 bases from V and 5 bases from J, leaving 17 bases between. From germline, CDR1 is SNHLY and CDR2 FYNNEI. The variable domain in full, with the rest retrieved from reference TRBV2 and TRBJ1-2, is EPEVTQTPSHQVTQMGQEVILRCVPISNHLYFYWYRQILGQKVEFLVSFYNNEISEKSEIFDDQFSVERPDGSNFTLKIRSTKLEDSAMYFCASTEEQAKYGYTFGSGTRLTVV.

This clonotype was observed a handful of times. The rearrangement joins TRBV5-6 to TRBJ1-1; TRBD1 is a possible D gene (6 bases). V lost 2 bases and J 1 base, leaving 15 bases between the germline ends. The CDR3 length is 16 residues. Germline V gene data show CDR1 as SGHDT and CDR2 as YYEEEE. CDR3 nucleotides: TGTGCCAGCAGCTTCACACCGGGACAACCGAACACTGAAGCTTTCTTT. This translates into CASSFTPGQPNTEAFF.

This sequence joins TRBV12-3 or TRBV12-4 and TRBJ1-1; tentative D call: TRBD1 (5 bases). The CDR3 covers 15 residues. V was shortened by 4 bases and J by 4 bases, with 16 bases between the two germline ends. Written as DNA, the CDR3 is TGTGCCAGCAGTTCCAAGGGACTATGGAGCACTGAAGCTTTCTTT. It translates to CASSSKGLWSTEAFF.

This clonotype has at least ten counts. V and J are TRBV5-6 and TRBJ2-7; D gene unclear. The germline V and J ends were trimmed by 2 bases and 4 bases, with 7 bases remaining between them. CDR1 SGHDT and CDR2 YYEEEE come from the germline V gene. The CDR3 runs 12 residues. The CDR3 loop reads CASSLKSYEQYF. In DNA, the CDR3 is TGTGCCAGCAGCTTAAAGTCATACGAGCAGTACTTC.

This clonotype was detected many times. This chain uses TRBV10-3 with TRBJ2-2, with D possibly TRBD1 on 8 matching bases. The CDR3 runs to 15 residues. Germline V gives CDR1 ENHRY, CDR2 SYGVKD. V was cut by 7 bases and J by 5 bases, with 17 bases left in between. CDR3 sequence reads: CAINTAQGGTGELFF. The CDR3 DNA reads TGTGCCATCAACACCGCACAGGGGGGGACCGGGGAGCTGTTTTTT.

The chain employs TRBV7-9 and TRBJ1-2; 9 nucleotides align to TRBD1. CDR3 length equals 14 residues. The junction had 8 bases not matched to a gene; V was cut back by 5 bases and J by 7 bases. CDR1 SEHNR and CDR2 FQNEAQ come from the germline V gene (reference sequence). In DNA, the CDR3 is TGTGCCAGCAGCAGAACAGGGGGCGTTAGTGGCTACACCTTC. Translation: CASSRTGGVSGYTF.

Many counts were recorded for this clonotype. The rearrangement joins TRBV20-1 to TRBJ2-5; 13 bases map to TRBD2. Per germline, CDR1 DFQATT and CDR2 SNEGSKA (reference sequence). Unmatched junction bases numbered 6, after V lost 3 bases and J lost 5 bases. The CDR3 covers 15 residues. CDR3 protein: CSASGTSGRVETQYF. The CDR3 DNA sequence: TGCAGTGCTAGCGGAACTAGCGGGAGGGTTGAGACCCAGTACTTC.

The V and J genes are TRBV28 and TRBJ1-5; 7 bases align to TRBD1. Germline V CDR1 and CDR2: MDHEN, SYDVKM. J lost 1 base, V lost 4 bases, and 10 bases had no gene match. The CDR3 sequence is 17 residues long. CDR3 sequence reads: CASSYIWTGLSNQPQHF. DNA of the CDR3: TGTGCCAGCAGTTATATATGGACAGGATTAAGCAATCAGCCCCAGCATTTT.

This chain uses TRBV29-1 with TRBJ2-5, with unresolved D. The CDR3 runs 12 residues. The V gene's germline CDR1 is SQVTM and CDR2 ANQGSEA. V dropped 6 bases and J dropped 5 bases, with 13 bases sitting between them. The CDR3, as DNA: TGCAGCGTAGCCTTGAGAGGCGAGACCCAGTACTTC. Translated: CSVALRGETQYF.

There are many counts of this clonotype. This rearrangement joins TRBV5-6 to TRBJ1-4, with D possibly matching TRBD1 (5 bases). This CDR3 has 14 residues. Trimming took 1 base from V and 7 from J, leaving 11 bases between them. CDR1 is SGHDT and CDR2 is YYEEEE in the germline V gene. CDR3 DNA: TGTGCCAGCAGCTTGCGGAGGGGAGGTGAAAAACTGTTTTTT. Translating it yields CASSLRRGGEKLFF.

This clonotype was observed a handful of times. The chain links TRBV25-1 to TRBJ1-4; D might be TRBD1 (5 bases). Germline V gene lookup returns CDR1 MGHDK and CDR2 SYGVNS. This CDR3 comprises 16 residues. The V end was cut by 3 bases, the J end by 0 bases, with 11 bases between. The CDR3 is CASSDREYATNEKLFF. CDR3 nucleotide sequence: TGTGCCAGCAGTGACAGGGAGTATGCAACTAATGAAAAACTGTTTTTT.

This clonotype was recorded at least ten times. The rearrangement links TRBV7-8 to TRBJ1-5, with 9 bases fitting TRBD1. Trimming cost V 8 bases and J 6 bases; bases outside gene matches: 5. Germline V CDR1 and CDR2: SGHVS, FQNEAQ. The CDR3 extends over 13 amino acids. CDR3 region: CASGDRVPQPQHF. In DNA, the CDR3 is TGTGCCAGCGGGGACAGGGTTCCTCAGCCCCAGCATTTT.

With respect to this clonotype: The CDR3 end shows no conserved phenylalanine or tryptophan, and so a read error is likely. The J gene is TRBJ1-6, the V gene TRBV7-9; 8 bases map to TRBD1. The CDR3 covers 15 residues. CDR1 and CDR2 (germline): SEHNR, FQNEAQ (reference sequence). V lost 5 bases, J lost 5 bases, and 5 bases stayed unmatched. The CDR3, as DNA: TGTGCCAGCAGCCCCTCGGACAGGGATAATTCACCCCTCCACTCT. It translates to CASSPSDRDNSPLHS.

This clonotype came up a few times. CDR3 DNA: TGTGCCAGCAGAGAGACTAGCGGGGAAACCTACGAGCAGTACTTC. Its protein product is CASRETSGETYEQYF. This chain uses TRBV7-2 with TRBJ2-7; TRBD2 matches at 11 bases. Germline-derived CDR1 and CDR2 are SGHTA and FQGNSA. The CDR3 is 15 residues long. The V and J ends lost 6 bases and 2 bases, in that order; junction bases with no gene match: 6.

Turning to this clonotype: One junction end disagrees with the germline gene, perhaps due to a read error. This chain joins TRBV24-1 and TRBJ1-2; weak D call: TRBD1 (6 bases). From germline, CDR1 is KGHDR and CDR2 SFDVKD. The CDR3 is 13 residues long. CDR3 coding DNA: TGTGCCAGCAGTTTAGGTCCAGGGGTGGGCTACACCTTC. Its translation is CASSLGPGVGYTF.

This clonotype has a count of ten or more. The chain carries TRBV2 and TRBJ1-5; D is uncertain. Trimming cost V 7 bases and J 3 bases, with 13 bases left between them. This CDR3 is built from 14 residues. Germline V gene sequence: CDR1 SNHLY, CDR2 FYNNEI. CDR3 in amino acids: CASTIDNSNQPQHF. The DNA of the CDR3 is TGTGCCAGCACCATAGATAATTCCAATCAGCCCCAGCATTTT.

This clonotype showed up many times. The V and J genes are TRBV7-2 and TRBJ2-7, with 10 bases that match TRBD2. V gave up 5 bases and J gave up 4 bases; unmatched junction bases: 11. The CDR3 runs to 16 residues. Germline V lookup: CDR1 SGHTA, CDR2 FQGNSA. The DNA for the CDR3 is TGTGCCAGCAGCCGTACTACTAGCGGGGATACTTACGAGCAGTACTTC. Protein product: CASSRTTSGDTYEQYF.

Turning to this clonotype: This may arise from a read error, as a much more abundant clone is one base away. The chain carries TRBV7-6 and TRBJ1-3, with D unresolved. CDR3 length equals 15 residues. Germline CDR1 SGHVS, CDR2 FNYEAQ. CDR3 protein: CASSFRRDSGNTTYF. DNA of the CDR3: TGTGCCAGCAGCTTTCGCAGAGACTCTGGAAACACCACATATTTT.